The source of this T cell receptor beta chain is a study of T cell responses to AZD1222 COVID-19 vaccine. As regards this clone: Its cognate antigen is unknown.

Germline V gene lookup returns CDR1 KGHSH and CDR2 LQKENI. This CDR3 spans 17 amino acids. The V end lost 3 bases, the J end lost 1 base, and 17 bases lay between the germline ends. Study-wide findings and caveats: Increases in Spike-specific TCR breadth and depth were seen after two AZD1222 doses. It should be noted that donors were predominantly white British and more often female, and clonal diversity was possibly underestimated. CD4 TCRs linked to vaccination spanned spike, dominating at 160-218 and 743-854.

Data came from immunoSEQ multiplex PCR; TCRdb stores just in-frame clones and leaves some out. The sample has around 120,000 clones, 75% to 85% seen once. The sequencing here drew on peripheral blood, taken 28 days after the second AZD1222 dose. This receptor was identified in an adult who received the AZD1222 COVID-19 vaccine. The rearrangement uses TRBV18 and TRBJ2-3; D unresolved. The CDR3 nucleotides read TGTGCCAGCTCACCCGCCGGGTCCGGTTTGGGCACAGATACGCAGTATTTT. Translation: CASSPAGSGLGTDTQYF.